Listed here is a single TCR beta chain. Its antigen is not known. The sample comes from a study of beta chain features in type 1 diabetes. cDNA synthesis used the whole RNA isolate, giving expressed TCRB sequences. The repertoire was sequenced with immunoSEQ multiplex PCR; TCRdb's copy has only in-frame clones and lacks some. This sample has 300,000 to 400,000 clones, with over 7% found just once. A CD45RO/CCR7/CD25/CD127/CD95/CD27 panel sorted naive, central memory, regulatory and stem cell-like memory CD4+ cells. Populations isolated by sorting all had purity greater than 95%. Study-level results: More deletions and fewer insertions at VDJ junctions were found in patients with type 1 diabetes. Type 1 diabetes patients showed a moderate but significant shortening of TCRB CDR3s in all four CD4+ subsets. Compared with healthy donors, patients appeared to share more similar naive, central memory and regulatory TCRB repertoires.

The sequenced material came from central memory CD4+ T cells from blood. This receptor was obtained from a man aged 25-45 years with type 1 diabetes.

The CDR3 DNA reads as TGTGCCAGCTCACCACGGACAGACAATGAGCAGTTCTTC. This sequence encodes CASSPRTDNEQFF. This chain uses TRBV18 with TRBJ2-1; a weak D match, TRBD1 (6 bases). V was pared by 1 base and J by 5 bases, with 6 bases between. This CDR3 spans 13 amino acids. Per the germline V gene, CDR1 is KGHSH and CDR2 is LQKENI.